The 30 T cell receptor beta chains listed next were all sequenced from one sample in a study of blood T cell repertoires in COVID-19. Repertoires were generated with immunoSEQ multiplex PCR, while TCRdb's copy carries only in-frame clones and drops some. The sample holds about 200,000 clones, 65% to 90% seen once. The sample taken for sequencing was PBMCs or T cells enriched from blood (not recorded which). These receptor sequences come from a woman in her 30s who had been exposed to COVID-19.

CDR3 sequence reads: CAISVRGQGGTDTQYF. The CDR3 DNA is TGTGCCATCAGTGTGCGCGGACAGGGCGGCACAGATACGCAGTATTTT. The chain joins TRBV10-3 to TRBJ2-3, with TRBD1 identical over 8 bases. The CDR3 extends over 16 amino acids. Germline-derived CDR1 and CDR2 are ENHRY and SYGVKD. The V gene end was trimmed by 4 bases and the J gene end by 1 base; junction bases not matched to a gene: 7.

The chain recombines TRBV6-5 with TRBJ2-7; tentative D call: TRBD2 (6 bases). V lost 0 bases and J lost 6, with 15 bases in between. The CDR3 has 15 amino acids. The V gene's germline CDR1 is MNHEY and CDR2 SVGAGI. The CDR3 sequence: CASSYSSGVEGEQYF. CDR3 DNA sequence: TGTGCCAGCAGTTACTCATCGGGGGTGGAGGGCGAGCAGTACTTC.

The chain combines TRBV5-1 with TRBJ1-1; TRBD1 aligns across 7 bases. The V gene end was trimmed by 4 bases and the J gene end by 4 bases; junction bases not matched to a gene: 7. CDR1 and CDR2 (germline): SGHRS, YFSETQ. This CDR3 has 14 amino acids. Here the CDR3 reads CASSPQGFGTEAFF. In nucleotides, the CDR3 is TGCGCCAGCAGCCCACAGGGGTTCGGCACTGAAGCTTTCTTT.

The chain joins TRBV7-9 to TRBJ2-1; D ambiguous. CDR3 length equals 13 residues. Germline CDR1 and CDR2: SEHNR and FQNEAQ (reference sequence). V dropped 2 bases and J dropped 8 bases, with 10 bases sitting between them. This CDR3 is CASSLLGGYEQFF. CDR3 sequence (DNA): TGTGCCAGCAGCTTACTTGGCGGCTATGAGCAGTTCTTC.

J is TRBJ2-2 and V is TRBV7-9; TRBD2 might be the D (6 bases). Germline CDR1 and CDR2: SEHNR and FQNEAQ (reference sequence). The CDR3 runs 16 residues. V lost 3 bases and J lost 4, with 15 bases in between. CDR3 DNA sequence: TGTGCCAGCAGCTTTTCGGGGGTTCGGGGCACCGGGGAGCTGTTTTTT. Amino acid sequence: CASSFSGVRGTGELFF. Filled out from reference TRBV7-9 and TRBJ2-2, the complete variable domain reads DTGVSQNPRHKITKRGQNVTFRCDPISEHNRLYWYRQTLGQGPEFLTYFQNEAQLEKSRLLSDRFSAERPKGSFSTLEIQRTEQGDSAMYLCASSFSGVRGTGELFFGEGSRLTVL.

The genes are TRBV3-1 (or the pseudogene TRBV3-2) and TRBJ1-1; D may be TRBD1 (5 bases). V was cut by 4 bases and J by 4 bases, with 13 bases left in between. The CDR3 loop spans 14 amino acids. Looked up from germline, CDR1 is LGHDT and CDR2 is YNNKEL (reference sequence). The CDR3 DNA is TGTGCCAGCAGCCCCAGGGAAATGGGCACTGAAGCTTTCTTT. Protein: CASSPREMGTEAFF.

The V call is TRBV30, the J call TRBJ1-6; D unresolved. The V gene lost 5 bases and the J gene lost 9 bases, with 11 bases spanning the gap. The CDR3 is 12 residues long. CDR1 and CDR2 from the germline V gene are GTSNPN and SVGIG (reference sequence). The CDR3 protein is CAWGPGSSPLHF. CDR3 sequence (DNA): TGTGCCTGGGGGCCGGGGAGTTCACCCCTCCACTTT.

V usage is TRBV5-1 and J usage is TRBJ1-4; 7 bases agree with TRBD1. The CDR3 loop spans 15 amino acids. J was trimmed by 6 bases and V by 5 bases; bases with no gene match: 10. The germline CDR1 and CDR2 sequences are SGHRS and YFSETQ. The CDR3 DNA follows: TGCGCCAGCAGAAAAACCGGGACAGCGTATGAAAAACTGTTTTTT. Translating gives CASRKTGTAYEKLFF.

As for this clone: Other DNA sequences in this specimen translate into the identical CDR3. The J gene is TRBJ1-1, the V gene TRBV9, with 10 bases identical to TRBD1. Germline-derived CDR1 and CDR2 are SGDLS and YYNGEE. Trimming cost V 4 bases and J 1 base; bases outside gene matches: 4. The CDR3 contains 15 residues. This CDR3 is CASSPRTGGNTEAFF. The CDR3 DNA reads as TGTGCCAGCAGCCCCCGGACAGGGGGGAACACTGAAGCTTTCTTT. The full variable domain, in which reference TRBV9 and TRBJ1-1 provide the parts outside the CDR3, is DSGVTQTPKHLITATGQRVTLRCSPRSGDLSVYWYQQSLDQGLQFLIQYYNGEERAKGNILERFSAQQFPDLHSELNLSSLELGDSALYFCASSPRTGGNTEAFFGQGTRLTVV.

This chain connects TRBV7-8 to TRBJ2-3, with D maybe TRBD2 (6 bases). The germline CDR1 and CDR2 sequences are SGHVS and FQNEAQ. Between the trimmed V and J ends, which lost 5 bases and 14 bases, there was a span of 20 bases. This CDR3 contains 13 residues. The CDR3 nucleotides are TGTGCCAGCAGCCCAGATTGGACCCGGGAGAGGTATTTT. It yields the protein CASSPDWTRERYF.

This clone was seen just once. The J gene is TRBJ1-5, the V gene TRBV11-2; TRBD1 matches 7 bases. Germline values: CDR1 SGHAT, CDR2 FQNNGV. There are 17 residues in the CDR3. J was trimmed by 2 bases and V by 5 bases; bases with no gene match: 12. The CDR3 DNA reads as TGTGCCAGCAGCCCACGAGGAAAGGGGGCTGGCAATCAGCCCCAGCATTTT. It codes for CASSPRGKGAGNQPQHF.

This chain uses TRBV12-3 or TRBV12-4 with TRBJ2-7, with D perhaps TRBD2 (5 bases). Trimming removed 3 bases from V and 4 bases from J, with 10 bases in between. The CDR3 covers 13 residues. CDR3 loop: CASSFLDSYEQYF. For the CDR3, the DNA is TGTGCCAGCAGTTTTCTGGACTCTTACGAGCAGTACTTC.

The CDR3 loop is CASSPRQGTLGETQYF. The DNA for the CDR3 is TGTGCCAGTAGTCCTCGACAGGGCACATTGGGAGAGACCCAGTACTTC. The chain joins TRBV19 to TRBJ2-5; 7 bases are shared with TRBD1. Per the germline V gene, CDR1 is LNHDA and CDR2 is SQIVND (reference sequence). V lost 5 bases, J lost 4 bases, and 13 bases stayed unmatched. CDR3 size: 16 residues. Full variable domain (outside the CDR3, taken from reference TRBV19 and TRBJ2-5): DGGITQSPKYLFRKEGQNVTLSCEQNLNHDAMYWYRQDPGQGLRLIYYSQIVNDFQKGDIAEGYSVSREKKESFPLTVTSAQKNPTAFYLCASSPRQGTLGETQYFGPGTRLLVL.

The J gene is TRBJ2-1, the V gene TRBV7-9; 8 bases are a match to TRBD2. The V and J ends lost 2 bases and 4 bases, in that order; junction bases with no gene match: 4. Germline CDR1 reads SEHNR; CDR2 reads FQNEAQ (reference sequence). The CDR3 length is 15 residues. The chain's CDR3 is CASSLPSGPYNEQFF. Here the CDR3 DNA reads TGTGCCAGCAGCTTACCTAGCGGGCCTTACAATGAGCAGTTCTTC. The full variable domain, with the rest looked up from reference TRBV7-9 and TRBJ2-1, is DTGVSQNPRHKITKRGQNVTFRCDPISEHNRLYWYRQTLGQGPEFLTYFQNEAQLEKSRLLSDRFSAERPKGSFSTLEIQRTEQGDSAMYLCASSLPSGPYNEQFFGPGTRLTVL.

This chain links TRBV24-1 with TRBJ2-2; 9 nucleotides agree with TRBD2. The V and J ends lost 5 bases and 2 bases, in that order; junction bases with no gene match: 14. Per germline, CDR1 KGHDR and CDR2 SFDVKD. The CDR3 contains 19 residues. CDR3: CATSANLGAGGHNTGELFF. CDR3 sequence (DNA): TGTGCCACCAGTGCCAATTTGGGGGCGGGGGGGCATAACACCGGGGAGCTGTTTTTT.

The chain recombines TRBV30 with TRBJ1-5; 8 bases are shared with TRBD1. Germline V gives CDR1 GTSNPN, CDR2 SVGIG (reference sequence). V lost 5 bases, J lost 7 bases, and 7 bases stayed unmatched. This CDR3 contains 13 residues. DNA for the CDR3: TGTGCCTGGGACACAGGGGGAAGGCAGCCCCAGCATTTT. Translating gives CAWDTGGRQPQHF.

The genes are TRBV4-1 and TRBJ1-2; maybe TRBD1 (5 bases). V shed 0 bases and J shed 7 bases, with 12 bases lying between them. Germline V CDR1 and CDR2: MGHRA, YSYEKL. The length of the CDR3 is 14 residues. The CDR3 region is CASSQELTAIGYTF. The CDR3 DNA reads TGCGCCAGCAGCCAAGAACTGACAGCGATTGGCTACACCTTC.

V usage is TRBV6-5 and J usage is TRBJ1-2; 7 bases line up with TRBD1. The CDR3 consists of 14 residues. The V gene end was trimmed by 8 bases and the J gene end by 3 bases; junction bases not matched to a gene: 9. Germline loops: CDR1 MNHEY, CDR2 SVGAGI. CDR3 protein: CASGSRQGDYGYTF. CDR3 DNA sequence: TGTGCCAGCGGATCCCGACAGGGAGACTATGGCTACACCTTC.

The rearrangement links TRBV7-2 to TRBJ1-6; D unclear. The V gene lost 1 base and the J gene lost 6 bases, with 10 bases spanning the gap. The CDR3 loop spans 15 amino acids. CDR1 and CDR2 from the germline V gene are SGHTA and FQGNSA. The CDR3: CASSLVEGLNSPLHF. For the CDR3, the DNA is TGTGCCAGCAGCTTAGTGGAGGGTCTTAATTCACCCCTCCACTTT. The variable domain in full, completed from reference TRBV7-2 and TRBJ1-6, reads GAGVSQSPSNKVTEKGKDVELRCDPISGHTALYWYRQSLGQGLEFLIYFQGNSAPDKSGLPSDRFSAERTGGSVSTLTIQRTQQEDSAVYLCASSLVEGLNSPLHFGNGTRLTVT.

The V and J genes are TRBV18 and TRBJ2-7; 10 bases line up with TRBD1. V lost 4 bases and J lost 5; bases outside the gene matches: 8. The CDR3 contains 15 residues. Germline V gene lookup returns CDR1 KGHSH and CDR2 LQKENI. The CDR3 here is CASSQTGQGNHEQYF. CDR3 nucleotide sequence: TGTGCCAGCTCACAAACGGGACAGGGGAACCACGAGCAGTACTTC.

The chain links TRBV29-1 to TRBJ2-3, with TRBD2 matching over 7 bases. Germline assignment: CDR1 SQVTM and CDR2 ANQGSEA. CDR3 length: 14 residues. With 3 bases clipped from V and 2 bases from J, the junction kept 5 bases outside the gene matches. The CDR3 here is CSVEGRGVTDTQYF. The CDR3 DNA is TGCAGCGTTGAGGGTCGGGGGGTCACAGATACGCAGTATTTT.

The chain is built from TRBV7-6 and TRBJ1-5, with 8 bases identical to TRBD1. The junction had 10 bases not matched to a gene; V was cut back by 2 bases and J by 4 bases. The CDR3 length is 17 residues. Germline V lookup: CDR1 SGHVS, CDR2 FNYEAQ. The CDR3, as DNA: TGTGCCAGCAGCTTAAAGCATGGGACAGGACTAAATCAGCCCCAGCATTTT. Encoded protein: CASSLKHGTGLNQPQHF.

The chain links TRBV11-3 to TRBJ2-1; 12 bases map to TRBD2. This CDR3 has 16 amino acids. After removal of 5 bases from V and 7 bases from J, the junction contained 9 bases not matched to a gene. Germline assignment: CDR1 SGHNT and CDR2 YENEEA. CDR3 protein: CASSPLTSGGTNEQFF. The CDR3 region has the DNA TGTGCCAGCAGCCCCTTAACTAGCGGGGGGACGAATGAGCAGTTCTTC.

The J gene is TRBJ2-1, the V gene TRBV5-4, with 12 bases matching TRBD2. This CDR3 contains 15 residues. CDR1 and CDR2 from the germline V gene are SGHNT and YYREEE (reference sequence). The V segment lost 7 bases and the J segment 2 bases; nucleotides outside the gene matches: 4. The CDR3 sequence: CASGRTSGAYNEQFF. In nucleotides, the CDR3 is TGTGCCAGCGGACGGACTAGCGGGGCCTACAATGAGCAGTTCTTC.

The chain couples TRBV10-1 to TRBJ2-1, with 11 bases identical to TRBD1. Germline V CDR1 and CDR2: WNHNN, SYGVQD (reference sequence). Trimming took 3 bases from V and 3 from J; bases not matched to a gene: 1. The CDR3 totals 15 residues. This CDR3 is CASSEGTGGYNEQFF. CDR3 coding DNA: TGCGCCAGCAGTGAAGGGACAGGGGGCTACAATGAGCAGTTCTTC.

The CDR3 protein is CASSQDSWGHRETQYF. CDR3 DNA: TGTGCCAGCAGCCAAGATTCATGGGGACATCGGGAGACCCAGTACTTC. The chain employs TRBV3-1 (or the pseudogene TRBV3-2) and TRBJ2-5; D is perhaps TRBD1 (6 bases). This CDR3 comprises 16 residues. CDR1 is LGHDT and CDR2 is YNNKEL in the germline V gene (reference sequence). V lost 0 bases and J 5 bases, leaving 16 bases between the germline ends.

The chain combines TRBV6-2 or TRBV6-3 with TRBJ1-2, with 11 positions matching TRBD1. This CDR3 has 14 residues. In germline, CDR1 is MNHEY, CDR2 SVGEGT. V dropped 5 bases and J dropped 4; count of bases not matched to a gene: 3. Here the CDR3 DNA reads TGTGCCAGCAGTCGGACAGGGGGCTCCTATGGCTACACCTTC. It codes for CASSRTGGSYGYTF.

This rearrangement joins TRBV29-1 to TRBJ1-1; 9 positions agree with TRBD1. The germline V gene encodes CDR1 SQVTM and CDR2 ANQGSEA. This CDR3 is built from 11 residues. The ends lost 6 bases at V and 4 bases at J; junction bases unmatched: 0. The CDR3 is CSVTGGTEAFF. The DNA of the CDR3 is TGCAGCGTGACAGGGGGCACTGAAGCTTTCTTT.

The chain links TRBV24-1 to TRBJ2-1; 8 bases match TRBD2. CDR1 and CDR2 (germline): KGHDR, SFDVKD. Germline trimming cut 8 bases from V and 9 bases from J; bases unmatched to any gene: 8. This CDR3 is 13 amino acids long. The CDR3 loop reads CATNSGGEGEQFF. The CDR3 bases are TGTGCCACCAACAGCGGGGGCGAGGGTGAGCAGTTCTTC.

The rearrangement uses TRBV29-1 and TRBJ2-5, with 8 bases fitting TRBD2. This CDR3 has 13 residues. From germline, CDR1 is SQVTM and CDR2 ANQGSEA. V was pared by 6 bases and J by 1 base, with 4 bases of the junction left unmatched. The CDR3 region is CSVAAGAQETQYF. As DNA, the CDR3 is TGCAGCGTGGCAGCGGGGGCCCAAGAGACCCAGTACTTC.